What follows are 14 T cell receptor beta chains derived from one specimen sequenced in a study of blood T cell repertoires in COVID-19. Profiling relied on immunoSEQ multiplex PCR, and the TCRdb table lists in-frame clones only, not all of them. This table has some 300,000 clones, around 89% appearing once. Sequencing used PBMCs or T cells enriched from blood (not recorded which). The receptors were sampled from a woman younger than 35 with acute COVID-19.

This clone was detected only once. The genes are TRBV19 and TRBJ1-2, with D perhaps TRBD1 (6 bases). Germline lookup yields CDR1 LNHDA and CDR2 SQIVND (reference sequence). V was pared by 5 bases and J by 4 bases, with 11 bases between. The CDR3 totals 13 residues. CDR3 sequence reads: CASSPDRPYGYTF. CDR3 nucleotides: TGTGCCAGTAGTCCAGACAGGCCCTATGGCTACACCTTC.

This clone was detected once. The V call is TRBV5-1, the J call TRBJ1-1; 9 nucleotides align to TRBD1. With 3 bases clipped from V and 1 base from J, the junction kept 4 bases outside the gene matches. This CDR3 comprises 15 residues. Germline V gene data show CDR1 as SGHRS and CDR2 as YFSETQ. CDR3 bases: TGCGCCAGCAGCTGGACAGGGGTAGGGAACACTGAAGCTTTCTTT. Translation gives CASSWTGVGNTEAFF.

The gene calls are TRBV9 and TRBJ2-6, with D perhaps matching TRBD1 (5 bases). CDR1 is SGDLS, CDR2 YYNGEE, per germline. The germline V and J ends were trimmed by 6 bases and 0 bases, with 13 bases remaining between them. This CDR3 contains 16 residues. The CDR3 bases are TGTGCCAGCAAGCAGGGCGTAGACTCTGGGGCCAACGTCCTGACTTTC. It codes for CASKQGVDSGANVLTF.

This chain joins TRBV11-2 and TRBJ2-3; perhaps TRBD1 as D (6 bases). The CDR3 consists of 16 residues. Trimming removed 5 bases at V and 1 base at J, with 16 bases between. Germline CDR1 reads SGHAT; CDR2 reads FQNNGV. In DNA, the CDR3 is TGTGCCAGCAGCCGAGACAGGAGTCAACGCACAGATACGCAGTATTTT. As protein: CASSRDRSQRTDTQYF.

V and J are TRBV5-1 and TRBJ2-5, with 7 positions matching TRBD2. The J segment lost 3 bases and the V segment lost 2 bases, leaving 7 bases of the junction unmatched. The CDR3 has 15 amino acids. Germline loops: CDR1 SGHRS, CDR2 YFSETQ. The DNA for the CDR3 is TGCGCCAGCAGCTTCATCAGCGGGGCCGAAGAGACCCAGTACTTC. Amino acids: CASSFISGAEETQYF.

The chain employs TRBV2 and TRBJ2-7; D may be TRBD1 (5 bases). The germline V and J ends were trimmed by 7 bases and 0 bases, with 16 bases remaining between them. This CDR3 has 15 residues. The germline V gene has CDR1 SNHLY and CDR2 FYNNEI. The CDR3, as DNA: TGTGCCAGCACTGGGATAGGGGTCAGCTCCTACGAGCAGTACTTC. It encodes CASTGIGVSSYEQYF.

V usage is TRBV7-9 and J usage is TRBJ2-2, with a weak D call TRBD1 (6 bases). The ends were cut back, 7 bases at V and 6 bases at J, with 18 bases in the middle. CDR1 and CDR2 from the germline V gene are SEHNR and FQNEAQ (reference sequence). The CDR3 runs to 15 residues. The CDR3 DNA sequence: TGTGCCAGCACGAAGGTGGGGGCCCGAGCCGGGGAGCTGTTTTTT. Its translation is CASTKVGARAGELFF.

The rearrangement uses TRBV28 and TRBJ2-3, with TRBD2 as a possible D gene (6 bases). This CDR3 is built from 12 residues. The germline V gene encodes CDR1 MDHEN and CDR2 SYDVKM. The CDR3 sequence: CAGGTRANTQYF. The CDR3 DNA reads TGTGCGGGAGGCACCCGGGCGAATACGCAGTATTTT.

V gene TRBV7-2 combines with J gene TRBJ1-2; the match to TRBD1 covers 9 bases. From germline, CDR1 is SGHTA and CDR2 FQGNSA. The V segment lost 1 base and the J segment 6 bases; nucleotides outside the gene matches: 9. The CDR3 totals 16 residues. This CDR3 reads CASSLGGQGPGDGYTF. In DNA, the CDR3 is TGTGCCAGCAGCTTAGGGGGACAGGGCCCAGGGGATGGCTACACCTTC.

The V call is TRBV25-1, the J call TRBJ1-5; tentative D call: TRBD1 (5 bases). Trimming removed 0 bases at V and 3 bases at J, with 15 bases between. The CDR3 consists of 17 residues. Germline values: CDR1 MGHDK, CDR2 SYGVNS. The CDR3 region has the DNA TGTGCCAGCAGTGAATACGGTTTAGACAGCTACAATCAGCCCCAGCATTTT. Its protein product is CASSEYGLDSYNQPQHF. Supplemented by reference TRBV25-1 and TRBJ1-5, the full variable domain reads EADIYQTPRYLVIGTGKKITLECSQTMGHDKMYWYQQDPGMELHLIHYSYGVNSTEKGDLSSESTVSRIRTEHFPLTLESARPSHTSQYLCASSEYGLDSYNQPQHFGDGTRLSIL.

CDR3 nucleotide sequence: TGTGCCAGCAGTCCCGGACAGGGGGCAGGAGGCTATGGCTACACCTTC. Its protein product is CASSPGQGAGGYGYTF. This rearrangement joins TRBV28 to TRBJ1-2; 11 nucleotides match TRBD1. The V and J ends lost 5 bases and 4 bases, in that order; junction bases with no gene match: 9. The CDR3 has 16 residues. CDR1 and CDR2 (germline): MDHEN, SYDVKM.

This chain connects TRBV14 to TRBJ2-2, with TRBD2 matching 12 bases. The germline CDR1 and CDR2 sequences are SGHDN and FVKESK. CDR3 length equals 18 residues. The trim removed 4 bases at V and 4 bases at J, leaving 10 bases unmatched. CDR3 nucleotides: TGTGCCAGCAGCCGTCGACTAGCGGGAGTCATGGGCACCGGGGAGCTGTTTTTT. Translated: CASSRRLAGVMGTGELFF.

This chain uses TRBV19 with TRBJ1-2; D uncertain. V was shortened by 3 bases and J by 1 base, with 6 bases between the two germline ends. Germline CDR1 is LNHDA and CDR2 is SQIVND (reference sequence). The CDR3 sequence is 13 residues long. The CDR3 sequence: CASSISVNYGYTF. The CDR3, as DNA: TGTGCCAGTAGTATCTCAGTTAACTATGGCTACACCTTC.

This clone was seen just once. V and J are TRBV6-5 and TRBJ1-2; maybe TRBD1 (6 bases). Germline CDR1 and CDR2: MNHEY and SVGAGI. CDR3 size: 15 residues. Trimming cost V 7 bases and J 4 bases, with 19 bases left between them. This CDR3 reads CASIAPGGKGYGYTF. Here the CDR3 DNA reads TGTGCCAGCATCGCGCCGGGGGGCAAAGGCTATGGCTACACCTTC.